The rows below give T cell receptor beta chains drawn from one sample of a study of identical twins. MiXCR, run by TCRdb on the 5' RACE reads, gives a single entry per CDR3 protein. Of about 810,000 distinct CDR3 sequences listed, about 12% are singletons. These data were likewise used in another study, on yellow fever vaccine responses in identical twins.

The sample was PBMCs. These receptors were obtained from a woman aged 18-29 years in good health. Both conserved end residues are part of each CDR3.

cdr3_aa: CSAPQDRGGSPLHF; cdr3_length: 14; v_call: TRBV20-1; j_call: TRBJ1-6
cdr3_aa: CASSLASGLITDTQYF; cdr3_length: 16; v_call: TRBV5-1; j_call: TRBJ2-3
cdr3_aa: CSAHATSGSSYNEQFF; cdr3_length: 16; v_call: TRBV20-1; j_call: TRBJ2-1
cdr3_aa: CASSVTENYGYTF; cdr3_length: 13; v_call: TRBV14; j_call: TRBJ1-2
cdr3_aa: CSKGKTGRPGIF; cdr3_length: 12; v_call: TRBV20-1; j_call: TRBJ1-1
cdr3_aa: CASSAARGLGDTQYF; cdr3_length: 15; v_call: TRBV28; j_call: TRBJ2-3
cdr3_aa: CASSFVFFNEQFF; cdr3_length: 13; v_call: TRBV11-3; j_call: TRBJ2-1
cdr3_aa: CASSQEGSQGVTDTQYF; cdr3_length: 17; v_call: TRBV4-1; j_call: TRBJ2-3
cdr3_aa: CASSFGGVGELFF; cdr3_length: 13; v_call: TRBV7-8; j_call: TRBJ2-2
cdr3_aa: CASRDRRDTQYF; cdr3_length: 12; v_call: TRBV6-4; j_call: TRBJ2-3
cdr3_aa: CASNIEGVAGVEQFF; cdr3_length: 15; v_call: TRBV11-2; j_call: TRBJ2-1
cdr3_aa: CASSQGRRNQPQHF; cdr3_length: 14; v_call: TRBV13; j_call: TRBJ1-5
cdr3_aa: CASSQEGAGHNEQFF; cdr3_length: 15; v_call: TRBV3-1; j_call: TRBJ2-1
cdr3_aa: CASSLSPGLATKVAYEQYF; cdr3_length: 19; v_call: TRBV5-1; j_call: TRBJ2-7
cdr3_aa: CASSFRRLANNEQFF; cdr3_length: 15; v_call: TRBV12-3/TRBV12-4; j_call: TRBJ2-1
cdr3_aa: CASSPGQGSDYGYTF; cdr3_length: 15; v_call: TRBV12-3/TRBV12-4; j_call: TRBJ1-2
cdr3_aa: CASTTRTSRASSYNEQFF; cdr3_length: 18; v_call: TRBV28; j_call: TRBJ2-1
cdr3_aa: CASSEGLKQYF; cdr3_length: 11; v_call: TRBV10-2; j_call: TRBJ2-3
cdr3_aa: CSARDLLSFVNEQFF; cdr3_length: 15; v_call: TRBV20-1; j_call: TRBJ2-1
cdr3_aa: CASSYWPDAGTNTGELFF; cdr3_length: 18; v_call: TRBV6-2/TRBV6-3; j_call: TRBJ2-2
cdr3_aa: CASSPHTGNSPLHF; cdr3_length: 14; v_call: TRBV25-1; j_call: TRBJ1-6
cdr3_aa: CASSQGQIYTGELFF; cdr3_length: 15; v_call: TRBV14; j_call: TRBJ2-2
cdr3_aa: CATSRGFRGGYGYTF; cdr3_length: 15; v_call: TRBV15; j_call: TRBJ1-2
cdr3_aa: CASGTSSTDTQYF; cdr3_length: 13; v_call: TRBV6-1; j_call: TRBJ2-3
cdr3_aa: CASSSEKPQETQYF; cdr3_length: 14; v_call: TRBV5-1; j_call: TRBJ2-5
cdr3_aa: CASSPLPSAGIPDTQYF; cdr3_length: 17; v_call: TRBV28; j_call: TRBJ2-3
cdr3_aa: CATQDRGQQETQYF; cdr3_length: 14; v_call: TRBV24-1; j_call: TRBJ2-5
cdr3_aa: CASSQHEVSILETQYF; cdr3_length: 16; v_call: TRBV3-1; j_call: TRBJ2-5
cdr3_aa: CASSLRQGGINEQFF; cdr3_length: 15; v_call: TRBV5-5; j_call: TRBJ2-1
cdr3_aa: CASSPGTSEYHEQFF; cdr3_length: 15; v_call: TRBV7-3; j_call: TRBJ2-1
cdr3_aa: CASSPRAEGNANGNEQFF; cdr3_length: 18; v_call: TRBV7-3; j_call: TRBJ2-1
cdr3_aa: CASSPRTSGWNEQFF; cdr3_length: 15; v_call: TRBV7-9; j_call: TRBJ2-1